What follows is one T cell receptor beta chain and its context. Antigen unknown. TCRdb re-called the reads with MiXCR, one entry per CDR3 protein. Among about 770,000 distinct CDR3 sequences listed, 25% to 35% were seen once. These data belong to a study of T cell repertoires in cytomegalovirus infection. The sample in question was cultured CD8+ T cells from PBMCs, obtained from culture after CMV antigen stimulation. The source is a human donor in good health (CMV status not recorded). Some clones in this sample may be carry-over from other donors' samples.

In DNA, the CDR3 is TGTGCCAGCAGTCTCCTACAGGCTTTCTATGGCTACACCTTC. It encodes CASSLLQAFYGYTF. V is TRBV5-5 and J is TRBJ1-2; possible D gene TRBD1, 5 bases. CDR1 SGHKS and CDR2 YYEKEE come from the germline V gene (reference sequence). Between the trimmed V and J ends, which lost 5 bases and 4 bases, there was a span of 15 bases. CDR3 length equals 14 residues.